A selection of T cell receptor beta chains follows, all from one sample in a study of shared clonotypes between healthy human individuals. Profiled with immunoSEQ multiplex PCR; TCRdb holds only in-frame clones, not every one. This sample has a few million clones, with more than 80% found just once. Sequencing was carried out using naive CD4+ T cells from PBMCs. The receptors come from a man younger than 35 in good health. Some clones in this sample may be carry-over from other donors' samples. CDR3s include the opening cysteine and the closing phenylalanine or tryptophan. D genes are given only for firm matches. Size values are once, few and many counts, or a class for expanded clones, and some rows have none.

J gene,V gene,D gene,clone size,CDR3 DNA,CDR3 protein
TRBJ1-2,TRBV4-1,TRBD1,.,TGCGCCAGCAGCCACCTACAGGGGGCCTACTATGGCTACACCTTC,CASSHLQGAYYGYTF
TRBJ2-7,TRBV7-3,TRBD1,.,TGTGCCAGCAGCACGGGACAGGGCTACGAGCAGTACTTC,CASSTGQGYEQYF
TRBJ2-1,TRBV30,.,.,TGTGCCTGGGGGTATGGGTCCTACAATGAGCAGTTCTTC,CAWGYGSYNEQFF
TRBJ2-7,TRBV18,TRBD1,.,TGTGCCAGCTCGATGGGACAGGGTTACGAGCAGTACTTC,CASSMGQGYEQYF
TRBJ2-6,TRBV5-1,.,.,TGCGCCAGCAGCGCGGCGGGACAAACTGGGGCCAACGTCCTGACTTTC,CASSAAGQTGANVLTF
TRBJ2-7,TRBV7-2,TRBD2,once,TGTGCCAGCAGCCGGAGGACTAGCTCCTACGAGCAGTACTTC,CASSRRTSSYEQYF
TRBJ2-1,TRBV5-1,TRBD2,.,TGCGCCAGCAGCTCGACTAGCGGGAGGCCCAATGAGCAGTTCTTC,CASSSTSGRPNEQFF
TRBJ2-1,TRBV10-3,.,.,TGTGCCACCCTCTTCGGGGACGGGAATGAGCAGTTCTTC,CATLFGDGNEQFF
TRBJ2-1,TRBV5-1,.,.,TGCGCCAGCAGCCCCGGGGCGCACAATGAGCAGTTCTTC,CASSPGAHNEQFF
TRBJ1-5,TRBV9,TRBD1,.,TGTGCCAGCAGCGCCGGGACCAGGGGGAATCAGCCCCAGCATTTT,CASSAGTRGNQPQHF
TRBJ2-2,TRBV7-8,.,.,TGTGCCAGCAGCCCTTTTCTAGCAGACACCGGGGAGCTGTTTTTT,CASSPFLADTGELFF
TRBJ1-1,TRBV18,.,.,TGTGCCAGCTCACCATCCGAGACATTGAACACTGAAGCTTTCTTT,CASSPSETLNTEAFF
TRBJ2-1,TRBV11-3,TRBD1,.,TGTGCCAGCAGCCCGGACAGGACATACAATGAGCAGTTCTTC,CASSPDRTYNEQFF
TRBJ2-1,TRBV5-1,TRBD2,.,TGCGCCAGCAGCTCGACGAAGGCTAGCGGCAATGAGCAGTTCTTC,CASSSTKASGNEQFF
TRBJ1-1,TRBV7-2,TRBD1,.,TGTGCCAGCAGCTCCCGACAGGGTGGGCTTTGGGCTTTCTTT,CASSSRQGGLWAFF
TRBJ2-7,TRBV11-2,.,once,TGTGCCAGCAGCTTGGGACTCCGCTCCTACGAGCAGTACTTC,CASSLGLRSYEQYF
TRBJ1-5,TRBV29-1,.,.,TGCAGCGTCGGGGATTATAGCAATCAGCCCCAGCATTTT,CSVGDYSNQPQHF